These 10 T cell receptor beta chains share one sample of origin, sequenced in a study of T and B cells in COVID-19 patients. Each TRB amplification used 250-500 ng of genomic DNA from blood. TRB rearrangements were amplified by multiplex PCR with BIOMED2 TRB-A/B primers. TCRdb passed the multiplex PCR reads through MiXCR, listing each CDR3 protein once. The sample comprises a few thousand distinct CDR3 sequences, 15% to 20% of which are singletons, and roughly 6.3% rests with the top ten. Sequenced input: blood. These receptors all stem from a human donor who had recovered from COVID-19.

This clonotype was found a few times. This chain joins TRBV4-2 and TRBJ1-1; D is ambiguous. Trimming took off 3 bases at V and 1 base at J, with 9 bases between the two ends. The CDR3 sequence is 14 residues long. Germline V CDR1 and CDR2: LGHNA, YNFKEQ. Written as DNA, the CDR3 is TGTGCCAGCAGCCACATCACAGAGAACACTGAAGCTTTCTTT. It is translated as CASSHITENTEAFF.

This clonotype is medium-sized within its sample. This chain links TRBV6-5 with TRBJ2-5; no clear D gene. V lost 10 bases and J 5 bases, leaving 11 bases between the germline ends. CDR3 length equals 11 residues. CDR1 is MNHEY, CDR2 SVGAGI, per germline. The CDR3 sequence is CATHRWETQYF. CDR3 sequence (DNA): TGTGCCACCCACCGGTGGGAGACCCAGTACTTC.

At least ten counts were recorded for this clonotype. The chain employs TRBV12-3 or TRBV12-4 and TRBJ2-7; no reliable D call. The CDR3 covers 11 residues. Trimming stripped 1 base from V and 4 bases from J, with 2 bases between. This CDR3 is CASSLEYEQYF. For the CDR3, the DNA is TGTGCCAGCAGTTTAGAGTACGAGCAGTACTTC.

At least ten counts were recorded for this clonotype. The V gene is TRBV5-1, the J gene TRBJ2-5; D is perhaps TRBD2 (6 bases). Germline CDR1 SGHRS, CDR2 YFSETQ. The ends were cut back, 3 bases at V and 5 bases at J, with 17 bases in the middle. CDR3 length equals 15 residues. The CDR3 nucleotides are TGCGCCAGCAGCTCGGGGGACTCCCGCGGGGAGACCCAGTACTTC. Its translation: CASSSGDSRGETQYF.

The chain uses TRBV5-1 and TRBJ1-6, with no clear D. Trimming removed 0 bases from V and 0 bases from J, with 7 bases in between. Germline CDR1 reads SGHRS; CDR2 reads YFSETQ. There are 16 residues in the CDR3. CDR3 DNA sequence: TGCGCCAGCAGCTTGGAGGTTGGCTCCTATAATTCACCCCTCCACTTT. It encodes CASSLEVGSYNSPLHF. Full variable domain (outside the CDR3, taken from reference TRBV5-1 and TRBJ1-6): KAGVTQTPRYLIKTRGQQVTLSCSPISGHRSVSWYQQTPGQGLQFLFEYFSETQRNKGNFPGRFSGRQFSNSRSEMNVSTLELGDSALYLCASSLEVGSYNSPLHFGNGTRLTVT.

Points on this clonotype: A much more abundant neighbour one base away suggests this may be a read error. This chain connects TRBV12-3 or TRBV12-4 to TRBJ1-1; the D is unclear. The CDR3 is 16 residues long. Trimming took 5 bases from V and 0 from J, leaving 16 bases between them. DNA of the CDR3: TGTGCCAGCAGTCAATGGGTCCCGGCTATGAACACTGAAGCTTTCTTT. Amino acids: CASSQWVPAMNTEAFF.

The rearrangement uses TRBV20-1 and TRBJ2-1, with 12 bases that match TRBD2. The CDR3 loop spans 14 amino acids. Germline V gene data show CDR1 as DFQATT and CDR2 as SNEGSKA (reference sequence). V lost 2 bases and J lost 7; bases outside the gene matches: 3. CDR3 protein: CSARLAGGPNEQFF. In DNA, the CDR3 is TGCAGTGCTAGACTAGCGGGAGGGCCAAATGAGCAGTTCTTC.

In nucleotides, the CDR3 is TGCAGTGCTAGCGTTCGGGGACTGACCTACGAGCAGTACTTC. Its translation: CSASVRGLTYEQYF. V usage is TRBV20-1 and J usage is TRBJ2-7; TRBD2 might be the D (6 bases). V lost 3 bases to trimming and J lost 2 bases, with 14 bases between them. The V gene's germline CDR1 is DFQATT and CDR2 SNEGSKA (reference sequence). The CDR3 spans 14 residues.

This clonotype was seen once. An end of the junction differs from the germline gene, which may be a read error. This chain uses TRBV28 with TRBJ2-7; 11 positions match TRBD2. Germline V gene lookup returns CDR1 MDHEN and CDR2 SYDVKM. This CDR3 region has 16 residues. Written as DNA, the CDR3 is TGTGCCTGCAGCCTCGACTACGGGACTAGCGGTAGCGAGCAGTACTTC. Its protein product is CACSLDYGTSGSEQYF.

This clonotype has a handful of counts. The chain recombines TRBV20-1 with TRBJ2-3; 7 positions agree with TRBD1. The V and J ends lost 5 bases and 0 bases, in that order; junction bases with no gene match: 2. CDR3 length: 13 amino acids. From germline, CDR1 is DFQATT and CDR2 SNEGSKA (reference sequence). CDR3 in amino acids: CSAGDRSTDTQYF. CDR3 coding DNA: TGCAGTGCTGGGGACAGAAGCACAGATACGCAGTATTTT.